These 32 T cell receptor beta chains came from one sample sequenced in a study of T cell clonotyping in hematopoietic cell transplantation. The assay was immunoSEQ multiplex PCR, and TCRdb's table has in-frame clones only and misses some. The profile covers approximately 70,000 clones, with roughly 94% appearing a single time and roughly 1.7% taken by the ten largest. Material for sequencing was peripheral blood mononuclear cells. These TCRs come from a man aged 45-60 years in good health. Some clones in this sample may be carry-over from other donors' samples.

V usage is TRBV7-8 and J usage is TRBJ2-7, with 12 bases aligning to TRBD1. Trimming removed 6 bases from V and 5 bases from J; junction bases left unmatched: 5. The CDR3 sequence is 14 residues long. Germline CDR1 is SGHVS and CDR2 is FQNEAQ. The DNA for the CDR3 is TGTGCCAGCAGTCGGGGGGACAGGGGGCACGAGCAGTACTTC. The encoded protein is CASSRGDRGHEQYF.

The chain has TRBV4-2 and TRBJ1-1; 8 bases agree with TRBD1. The germline V gene has CDR1 LGHNA and CDR2 YNFKEQ. The CDR3 is 13 amino acids. The V segment lost 1 base and the J segment 5 bases; nucleotides outside the gene matches: 0. As DNA, the CDR3 is TGTGCCAGCAGCCAAGGGGACAGGACTGAAGCTTTCTTT. Translation gives CASSQGDRTEAFF.

V and J are TRBV5-1 and TRBJ1-1, with 7 bases aligning to TRBD1. V lost 5 bases and J lost 0; bases outside the gene matches: 10. CDR1 SGHRS and CDR2 YFSETQ come from the germline V gene. This CDR3 is 16 amino acids long. The CDR3 nucleotides read TGCGCCAGCAGTAGGGGGCAATTGGGGATGAACACTGAAGCTTTCTTT. Protein: CASSRGQLGMNTEAFF. The full variable domain, with the rest looked up from reference TRBV5-1 and TRBJ1-1, is KAGVTQTPRYLIKTRGQQVTLSCSPISGHRSVSWYQQTPGQGLQFLFEYFSETQRNKGNFPGRFSGRQFSNSRSEMNVSTLELGDSALYLCASSRGQLGMNTEAFFGQGTRLTVV.

The chain is built from TRBV29-1 and TRBJ1-2, with D perhaps TRBD1 (5 bases). Germline V gives CDR1 SQVTM, CDR2 ANQGSEA. The CDR3 sequence is 13 residues long. The ends were cut back, 7 bases at V and 3 bases at J, with 15 bases in the middle. The CDR3 reads CSANPGTDYGYTF. DNA for the CDR3: TGCAGCGCGAATCCCGGGACGGACTATGGCTACACCTTC.

This rearrangement joins TRBV4-2 to TRBJ2-3; tentative D call: TRBD2 (6 bases). The CDR3 is 16 amino acids. CDR1 and CDR2 (germline): LGHNA, YNFKEQ. Trimming removed 0 bases at V and 1 base at J, with 11 bases between. CDR3 sequence: CASSQEGWGGTDTQYF. CDR3 nucleotide sequence: TGTGCCAGCAGCCAAGAGGGTTGGGGGGGCACAGATACGCAGTATTTT.

The chain combines TRBV6-1 with TRBJ2-7; a possible D gene is TRBD1 (5 bases). The V and J ends lost 6 bases and 6 bases respectively, with 18 bases between them. The CDR3 is made up of 14 amino acids. Germline lookup yields CDR1 MNHNS and CDR2 SASEGT. In DNA form, the CDR3 reads TGTGCCAGCAGGGGGCCTGGGATCTCCGGCGAGCAGTACTTC. Its translation is CASRGPGISGEQYF.

The rearrangement joins TRBV28 to TRBJ1-1; maybe TRBD1 (6 bases). The CDR3 contains 15 residues. V shed 4 bases and J shed 5 bases, with 17 bases lying between them. Germline lookup yields CDR1 MDHEN and CDR2 SYDVKM. In nucleotides, the CDR3 is TGTGCCAGCAGTTCCCGACAGGCCGAGGGTACTGAAGCTTTCTTT. Its protein is CASSSRQAEGTEAFF.

The chain is built from TRBV6-5 and TRBJ2-2; unclear D gene. The CDR3 runs to 15 residues. V was shortened by 4 bases and J by 0 bases, with 9 bases between the two germline ends. Per germline, CDR1 MNHEY and CDR2 SVGAGI. CDR3 loop: CASSWTGSNTGELFF. DNA for the CDR3: TGTGCCAGCAGTTGGACCGGGTCGAACACCGGGGAGCTGTTTTTT.

The chain combines TRBV6-6 with TRBJ2-3, with 8 nucleotides matching TRBD2. This CDR3 region has 16 residues. Germline V gene sequence: CDR1 MNHNY, CDR2 SVGAGI (reference sequence). The V segment lost 7 bases and the J segment 5 bases; nucleotides outside the gene matches: 14. CDR3 region: CASIPGLGVGGDTQYF. The CDR3 coding sequence is TGTGCCAGCATCCCGGGACTAGGGGTAGGTGGAGATACGCAGTATTTT.

This chain connects TRBV5-1 to TRBJ2-7, with TRBD1 matching 7 bases. The trim removed 2 bases at V and 5 bases at J, leaving 10 bases unmatched. The length of the CDR3 is 15 residues. CDR1 is SGHRS and CDR2 is YFSETQ in the germline V gene. CDR3 bases: TGCGCCAGCAGCTTCACAGGGGTTAGTTCTCACGAGCAGTACTTC. It codes for CASSFTGVSSHEQYF.

The CDR3 coding sequence is TGTGCCAGCAGTGCCCAGGGTTGGAATGAAAAACTGTTTTTT. Residues: CASSAQGWNEKLFF. The chain combines TRBV6-1 with TRBJ1-4, with a tentative D call TRBD1 (5 bases). This CDR3 has 14 amino acids. V dropped 4 bases and J dropped 5 bases, with 11 bases sitting between them. CDR1 MNHNS and CDR2 SASEGT come from the germline V gene.

This clone was recorded a few times. The chain links TRBV7-9 to TRBJ1-2; 8 nucleotides agree with TRBD1. Germline values: CDR1 SEHNR, CDR2 FQNEAQ (reference sequence). The CDR3 is made up of 12 amino acids. V trimming: 5 bases; J trimming: 7 bases; junction bases outside the gene matches: 3. As DNA, the CDR3 is TGTGCCAGCAGCGGACAGGGAGGTGGCTACACCTTC. Its translation is CASSGQGGGYTF.

The rearrangement joins TRBV7-2 to TRBJ2-2; no clear D. Trimming cost V 2 bases and J 4 bases, with 8 bases left between them. CDR1 SGHTA and CDR2 FQGNSA come from the germline V gene. This CDR3 spans 14 amino acids. DNA of the CDR3: TGTGCCAGCAGCTTAATAGGGCTCACCGGGGAGCTGTTTTTT. Protein product: CASSLIGLTGELFF.

In DNA form, the CDR3 reads TGTGCCACCAGCAGAGAAGGTAATGGCTACACCTTC. It encodes CATSREGNGYTF. The chain is built from TRBV15 and TRBJ1-2; D is unclear. Germline lookup yields CDR1 LNHNV and CDR2 YYDKDF (reference sequence). The V gene lost 0 bases and the J gene lost 6 bases, with 5 bases spanning the gap. The CDR3 is 12 amino acids.

For the CDR3, the DNA is TGTGCCAGCATACCTTCGGCCATACAGGGGGCGCTTAGCACCGGGGAGCTGTTTTTT. Translating gives CASIPSAIQGALSTGELFF. The chain couples TRBV7-9 to TRBJ2-2, with 9 positions matching TRBD1. Germline V gene data show CDR1 as SEHNR and CDR2 as FQNEAQ (reference sequence). This CDR3 has 19 amino acids. V lost 7 bases and J lost 4; bases outside the gene matches: 19.

The CDR3 sequence is CASSFTDSNYGYTF. Here the CDR3 DNA reads TGTGCCAGCAGTTTCACGGACAGCAACTATGGCTACACCTTC. The chain is built from TRBV28 and TRBJ1-2, with D maybe TRBD1 (6 bases). Germline V gene data show CDR1 as MDHEN and CDR2 as SYDVKM. CDR3 length: 14 residues. V lost 3 bases and J lost 2, with 10 bases in between.

This chain links TRBV13 with TRBJ1-1; unclear D gene. The CDR3 runs to 15 residues. The germline V gene has CDR1 PRHDT and CDR2 FYEKMQ (reference sequence). The ends were cut back, 5 bases at V and 1 base at J, with 14 bases in the middle. CDR3 protein: CASSGRTSGNTEAFF. The CDR3 bases are TGTGCCAGCAGCGGCCGGACTAGTGGGAACACTGAAGCTTTCTTT.

The V gene is TRBV25-1, the J gene TRBJ2-1; tentatively, D is TRBD2 (6 bases). Germline assignment: CDR1 MGHDK and CDR2 SYGVNS. CDR3 length: 15 amino acids. The V and J ends lost 2 bases and 1 base respectively, with 9 bases between them. CDR3 DNA: TGTGCCAGCAGTGAAGGGGGGTTATCCTACAATGAGCAGTTCTTC. Encoded protein: CASSEGGLSYNEQFF. Full variable domain (rest looked up from reference TRBV25-1 and TRBJ2-1): EADIYQTPRYLVIGTGKKITLECSQTMGHDKMYWYQQDPGMELHLIHYSYGVNSTEKGDLSSESTVSRIRTEHFPLTLESARPSHTSQYLCASSEGGLSYNEQFFGPGTRLTVL.

The rearrangement uses TRBV14 and TRBJ1-5; tentative D call: TRBD1 (5 bases). CDR1 and CDR2 from the germline V gene are SGHDN and FVKESK. The CDR3 contains 15 residues. Trimming shortened V by 1 base and J by 7 bases, and 14 bases separated the two germline ends. CDR3 region: CASSQVAGLWQPQHF. The CDR3 DNA sequence: TGTGCCAGCAGCCAAGTGGCAGGGCTGTGGCAGCCCCAGCATTTT.

This sequence joins TRBV9 and TRBJ2-1, with TRBD2 matching 9 bases. The CDR3 is 15 residues long. V shed 5 bases and J 0 bases; nucleotides not matched to a gene: 3. CDR1 and CDR2 from the germline V gene are SGDLS and YYNGEE. CDR3 nucleotides: TGTGCCAGCAGGGAAGCGGGAGGCTCCTACAATGAGCAGTTCTTC. Its protein product is CASREAGGSYNEQFF.

The table lists this clone with a few counts. The chain couples TRBV7-6 to TRBJ2-7; TRBD2 is a possible D gene (6 bases). Trimming cost V 0 bases and J 2 bases, with 11 bases left between them. The CDR3 loop spans 15 amino acids. In germline, CDR1 is SGHVS, CDR2 FNYEAQ. CDR3 DNA: TGTGCCAGCAGCTTAGCCGGGACTCCGACCTACGAGCAGTACTTC. Protein product: CASSLAGTPTYEQYF.

The V call is TRBV7-3, the J call TRBJ1-6; D is unclear. CDR3 length: 13 residues. Germline V gene data show CDR1 as SGHTA and CDR2 as FQGTGA. The ends were cut back, 8 bases at V and 5 bases at J, with 10 bases in the middle. CDR3 residues: CASALGNNSPLHF. In DNA form, the CDR3 reads TGTGCCAGCGCCTTAGGAAATAATTCACCCCTCCACTTT.

The CDR3 region is CASSFPGRLETSQYF. The CDR3 coding sequence is TGTGCCAGCAGCTTCCCCGGTAGACTAGAAACGAGCCAGTACTTC. This chain links TRBV11-2 with TRBJ2-5; D is possibly TRBD2 (6 bases). Germline lookup yields CDR1 SGHAT and CDR2 FQNNGV. The CDR3 runs to 15 residues. Trimming stripped 3 bases from V and 10 bases from J, with 21 bases between.

V gene TRBV19 combines with J gene TRBJ2-7, with 8 nucleotides matching TRBD1. Germline V lookup: CDR1 LNHDA, CDR2 SQIVND (reference sequence). Unmatched junction bases numbered 8, after V lost 5 bases and J lost 11 bases. The CDR3 has 12 residues. The chain's CDR3 is CASSGHRGAKYF. The CDR3 coding sequence is TGTGCCAGTAGTGGCCACAGGGGGGCGAAGTACTTC.

The rearrangement joins TRBV2 to TRBJ2-2, with D possibly matching TRBD2 (5 bases). Trimming removed 4 bases at V and 1 base at J, with 10 bases between. CDR3 length equals 15 residues. Germline CDR1 is SNHLY and CDR2 is FYNNEI. The CDR3 loop reads CASSGEWGNTGELFF. The CDR3 DNA is TGTGCCAGCAGTGGGGAGTGGGGGAACACCGGGGAGCTGTTTTTT. Full variable domain (rest looked up from reference TRBV2 and TRBJ2-2): EPEVTQTPSHQVTQMGQEVILRCVPISNHLYFYWYRQILGQKVEFLVSFYNNEISEKSEIFDDQFSVERPDGSNFTLKIRSTKLEDSAMYFCASSGEWGNTGELFFGEGSRLTVL.

The chain is built from TRBV19 and TRBJ2-3; 7 bases map to TRBD2. This CDR3 has 15 amino acids. The germline V gene encodes CDR1 LNHDA and CDR2 SQIVND (reference sequence). Trimming removed 8 bases from V and 0 bases from J; junction bases left unmatched: 8. The CDR3 coding sequence is TGTGCCAGTGGGGGGGGAGCGGATAGCACAGATACGCAGTATTTT. This gives the protein CASGGGADSTDTQYF.

This chain uses TRBV13 with TRBJ1-3; TRBD1 might be the D (5 bases). The CDR3 extends over 16 amino acids. Trimming cost V 5 bases and J 1 base, with 15 bases left between them. CDR1 is PRHDT, CDR2 FYEKMQ, per germline (reference sequence). CDR3 DNA sequence: TGTGCCAGCAGCCCCGGAGGCGGGGGATCTGGAAACACCATATATTTT. Protein: CASSPGGGGSGNTIYF.

The chain is built from TRBV7-8 and TRBJ2-1; D unresolved. The CDR3 totals 14 residues. Trimming left V 5 bases short and J 1 base short, with 9 bases between. Germline CDR1 and CDR2: SGHVS and FQNEAQ. CDR3 nucleotide sequence: TGTGCCAGCAGCCTTACAGAGTCCTACAATGAGCAGTTCTTC. As protein: CASSLTESYNEQFF.

This clone was recorded once. The V gene is TRBV2, the J gene TRBJ1-5; 12 bases are a match to TRBD1. The V and J ends lost 8 bases and 6 bases, in that order; junction bases with no gene match: 8. The CDR3 loop spans 15 amino acids. Germline assignment: CDR1 SNHLY and CDR2 FYNNEI. CDR3 in DNA: TGTGCCAGCCTCCTCGGGACAGGGGGCCCTCAGCCCCAGCATTTT. Translation: CASLLGTGGPQPQHF.

The chain links TRBV5-1 to TRBJ2-2; the match to TRBD1 covers 8 bases. Per the germline V gene, CDR1 is SGHRS and CDR2 is YFSETQ. The CDR3 covers 15 residues. The trim removed 4 bases at V and 6 bases at J, leaving 8 bases unmatched. The CDR3 region is CASSLGQGGAGELFF. The CDR3 DNA reads as TGCGCCAGCAGCCTCGGACAGGGTGGCGCCGGGGAGCTGTTTTTT.

This clone was seen a single time. The chain recombines TRBV30 with TRBJ2-5; D is perhaps TRBD1 (5 bases). CDR3 length: 12 amino acids. Trimming shortened V by 6 bases and J by 0 bases, and 8 bases separated the two germline ends. Germline V gene sequence: CDR1 GTSNPN, CDR2 SVGIG (reference sequence). The CDR3 sequence: CACYRYQETQYF. The CDR3 nucleotides read TGTGCCTGTTACAGGTACCAAGAGACCCAGTACTTC. Looking up the rest from reference TRBV30 and TRBJ2-5 gives the full variable domain: SQTIHQWPATLVQPVGSPLSLECTVEGTSNPNLYWYRQAAGRGLQLLFYSVGIGQISSEVPQNLSASRPQDRQFILSSKKLLLSDSGFYLCACYRYQETQYFGPGTRLLVL.

The CDR3 nucleotides read TGTGCCAGCAGCACCGACAGGGGCCAAAACCTCTATGGCTACACCTTC. As protein: CASSTDRGQNLYGYTF. The chain is built from TRBV28 and TRBJ1-2, with 8 bases identical to TRBD1. Trimming cost V 6 bases and J 4 bases; bases outside gene matches: 13. This CDR3 comprises 16 residues. Germline V gene data show CDR1 as MDHEN and CDR2 as SYDVKM.